This TCR beta chain was documented in a study of T cells after yellow fever vaccination. Study conclusions and caveats: From the bulk population, abundant clonotypes could contaminate and appear within FACS-sorted repertoires. Weaker overall, the secondary response nonetheless peaked faster (day 5 versus 15). After the booster, around 95% of CD4 and just over 85% of CD8 primary-response clones were re-detected.

The CDR3 has 19 residues. V dropped 2 bases and J dropped 5; count of bases not matched to a gene: 16. Germline-derived CDR1 and CDR2 are SGHTA and FQGNSA. Universal primer sites and UMIs were introduced during 5'RACE template-switching synthesis of TCR cDNA. TCRdb redid the calling of the 5' RACE reads with MiXCR, one entry per CDR3 protein. The table has some 400,000 distinct CDR3 sequences, around 20% seen once. About this clonotype: Its antigen remains unknown.

Source: PBMCs, taken before the yellow fever booster vaccination. The genes are TRBV7-2 and TRBJ2-5, with 11 bases fitting TRBD1. The receptor comes from a man aged 18 to 35 who received the YFV17D yellow fever vaccine. The CDR3 region has the DNA TGTGCCAGCAGCTTAAAGAAAAGGGTCGGGACAGGGGGTTTGGAGACCCAGTACTTC. This translates into CASSLKKRVGTGGLETQYF.